The rows below give T cell receptor beta chains drawn from one sample of a study of T cell changes during pregnancy in multiple sclerosis. Clones were sequenced by immunoSEQ multiplex PCR, and TCRdb holds only the in-frame ones, with some missing. The sample shows 27,000 or so clones, about nine tenths of them seen only once. The sequencing here drew on CD8+ T cells from peripheral blood mononuclear cells, taken in the second trimester of pregnancy. The receptors shown here come from a female donor with multiple sclerosis, enrolled in a pregnancy study. The CDR3 runs from the conserved cysteine through the conserved F or W. A D gene is named only where the DNA matches it firmly. Rows give clone size only sometimes, using once, few, many, or a class for an expanded clone.

TRBJ1-4,few,-,TRBV15,CATSRGSDGANEKLFF,TGTGCCACCAGCAGGGGTTCAGACGGAGCTAATGAAAAACTGTTTTTT
TRBJ1-5,-,-,TRBV13,CASSLQGTEPQHF,TGTGCCAGCAGCCTGCAGGGAACGGAGCCCCAGCATTTT
TRBJ1-6,-,-,TRBV4-1,CASSPAPGNNSPLHF,TGCGCCAGCAGCCCAGCCCCAGGAAATAATTCACCCCTCCACTTT
TRBJ2-1,few,-,TRBV6-1,CASSEVAGSYNEQFF,TGTGCCAGCAGTGAAGTGGCAGGCTCCTACAATGAGCAGTTCTTC
TRBJ1-1,-,-,TRBV6-5,CASSFPGGNTEAFF,TGTGCCAGCAGTTTCCCGGGAGGTAACACTGAAGCTTTCTTT
TRBJ2-2,-,TRBD1,TRBV7-9,CASTFYRGTGELFF,TGTGCCAGCACCTTCTACAGGGGGACCGGGGAGCTGTTTTTT
TRBJ2-6,-,-,TRBV9,CASSVATGPGANVLTF,TGTGCCAGCAGCGTAGCTACTGGGCCCGGGGCCAACGTCCTGACTTTC
TRBJ1-2,once,TRBD1,TRBV27,CASATGGSYYGYTF,TGTGCCAGCGCTACAGGGGGCAGCTACTATGGCTACACCTTC
TRBJ2-7,-,TRBD1,TRBV7-9,CASSSRTGPSPYEQYF,TGTGCCAGCAGCTCTCGGACAGGGCCAAGCCCCTACGAGCAGTACTTC
TRBJ2-3,-,-,TRBV7-9,CASSFPGGAGTDTQYF,TGTGCCAGCAGCTTCCCCGGGGGAGCGGGTACAGATACGCAGTATTTT
TRBJ1-1,-,-,TRBV6-5,CASSYLGENTEAFF,TGTGCCAGCAGTTATCTAGGGGAGAACACTGAAGCTTTCTTT
TRBJ2-3,-,-,TRBV6-1,CASSEGGGWDTQYF,TGTGCCAGCAGTGAGGGAGGGGGATGGGATACGCAGTATTTT
TRBJ2-7,-,TRBD1,TRBV15,CATSRGQGTKYEQYF,TGTGCCACCAGCAGAGGACAGGGGACAAAATACGAGCAGTACTTC
TRBJ1-4,-,-,TRBV10-2,CATAEVYLDEKLFF,TGCGCCACCGCGGAGGTCTATCTGGATGAAAAACTGTTTTTT
TRBJ1-4,once,TRBD1,TRBV2,CASSDTGTGTANEKLFF,TGTGCCAGCAGCGACACCGGCACGGGGACAGCTAATGAAAAACTGTTTTTT
TRBJ2-7,-,-,TRBV6-6,CASRAAPYEQYF,TGTGCCAGCAGAGCCGCTCCCTACGAGCAGTACTTC
TRBJ2-3,-,TRBD1,TRBV27,CASSFGQGTQYF,TGTGCCAGCAGTTTCGGACAGGGGACGCAGTATTTT
TRBJ1-1,-,-,TRBV6-1,CASSRGAYTEAFF,TGTGCCAGCAGTCGGGGGGCTTACACTGAAGCTTTCTTT
TRBJ2-1,-,-,TRBV7-2,CASSSWGTEQFF,TGTGCCAGCAGCTCTTGGGGCACTGAGCAGTTCTTC
TRBJ2-3,once,-,TRBV13,CASSLSPGVVDTQYF,TGTGCCAGCAGCTTGTCGCCCGGGGTGGTAGATACGCAGTATTTT
TRBJ1-1,-,-,TRBV5-6,CASSLVVTEAFF,TGTGCCAGCAGCTTGGTAGTCACTGAAGCTTTCTTT
TRBJ2-5,-,-,TRBV12-1,CASSFSQTGGLKETQYF,TGTGCCAGCAGCTTTTCCCAAACGGGGGGGTTAAAAGAGACCCAGTACTTC
TRBJ2-7,-,TRBD2,TRBV7-2,CASSPLSGGYYEQYF,TGTGCCAGCAGCCCCCTCAGCGGGGGCTACTACGAGCAGTACTTC
TRBJ2-7,-,-,TRBV7-9,CASSPGGRHEQYF,TGTGCCAGCAGCCCCGGCGGCAGACACGAGCAGTACTTC
TRBJ2-7,-,TRBD1,TRBV27,CASSPGTVNEQYF,TGTGCCAGCAGTCCGGGGACAGTTAACGAGCAGTACTTC
TRBJ2-7,-,-,TRBV13,CASAPGSYEQYF,TGTGCCAGCGCGCCGGGGAGCTACGAGCAGTACTTC
TRBJ2-1,-,-,TRBV27,CASRPRTSSYNEQFF,TGTGCCAGCAGACCCCGAACGAGCTCCTACAATGAGCAGTTCTTC
TRBJ1-2,-,-,TRBV30,CAWRFVRGGGYTF,TGTGCCTGGAGATTCGTCAGGGGCGGGGGCTACACCTTC
TRBJ1-1,-,-,TRBV4-1,CASSLNRANTEAFF,TGCGCCAGCAGCCTTAACAGGGCGAACACTGAAGCTTTCTTT
TRBJ2-7,-,TRBD2,TRBV6-1,CASSVLRGGHITYEQYF,TGTGCCAGCAGTGTGTTACGGGGGGGGCATATAACCTACGAGCAGTACTTC
TRBJ1-1,-,TRBD1,TRBV10-3,CATTITGGNTEAFF,TGTGCCACCACCATCACAGGGGGGAACACTGAAGCTTTCTTT
TRBJ1-3,-,-,TRBV19,CASSMVSGNTIYF,TGTGCCAGTAGTATGGTTAGTGGAAACACCATATATTTT
TRBJ2-4,once,TRBD2,TRBV27,CASSPFPGGFKSATKNIQYF,TGTGCCAGCAGTCCCTTTCCGGGGGGGTTTAAAAGCGCGACCAAAAACATTCAGTACTTC
TRBJ2-3,-,-,TRBV5-6,CASSSYTDTQYF,TGTGCCAGCAGCTCCTACACAGATACGCAGTATTTT
TRBJ1-4,-,TRBD1,TRBV7-6,CASSLVIPGQGNEKLFF,TGTGCCAGCAGCTTAGTAATTCCGGGACAGGGAAATGAAAAACTGTTTTTT
TRBJ2-3,-,TRBD1,TRBV4-2,CASSQGMTGGPDTQYF,TGTGCCAGCAGCCAAGGAATGACAGGGGGCCCAGATACGCAGTATTTT
TRBJ1-2,-,-,TRBV2,CASSPETGQLPGYTF,TGTGCCAGCAGTCCCGAAACAGGACAGCTCCCTGGCTACACCTTC
TRBJ1-5,-,-,TRBV4-1,CASSQDRGQPQHF,TGCGCCAGCAGCCAAGATCGGGGTCAGCCCCAGCATTTT
TRBJ1-1,-,-,TRBV13,CASSTGMNTEAFF,TGTGCCAGCAGTACAGGGATGAACACTGAAGCTTTCTTT
TRBJ1-4,few,TRBD1,TRBV15,CATSGDRGRPEKLFF,TGTGCCACCAGCGGGGACAGGGGGAGGCCGGAAAAACTGTTTTTT
TRBJ2-1,-,TRBD1,TRBV5-1,CASSRTGGNEQFF,TGCGCCAGCAGCAGGACAGGGGGCAATGAGCAGTTCTTC
TRBJ2-5,-,TRBD2,TRBV5-6,CASSFRASGGEETQYF,TGTGCCAGCAGCTTCAGGGCTAGCGGGGGAGAAGAGACCCAGTACTTC
TRBJ1-6,medium-sized,-,TRBV4-3,CASSQSSERGGSPLHF,TGCGCCAGCAGCCAGTCCTCGGAGCGGGGGGGTTCACCCCTCCACTTT
TRBJ2-1,once,TRBD1,TRBV7-8,CASSPVGGHNEQFF,TGTGCCAGCTCTCCCGTAGGGGGCCACAATGAGCAGTTCTTC
TRBJ2-7,once,-,TRBV7-9,CASSLSGYEQYF,TGTGCCAGCAGCTTATCGGGCTACGAGCAGTACTTC
TRBJ2-7,few,TRBD1,TRBV6-1,CASSEGTGGYEQYF,TGTGCCAGCAGTGAAGGGACAGGGGGCTACGAGCAGTACTTC
TRBJ2-7,-,-,TRBV5-6,CASSQGSYEQYF,TGTGCCAGCAGTCAGGGTTCCTACGAGCAGTACTTC
TRBJ1-2,-,-,TRBV21-1,CASSKPPTGGYGYTF,TGTGCCAGCAGCAAACCCCCGACAGGGGGCTATGGCTACACCTTC
TRBJ1-6,few,-,TRBV30,CAWGSDSPLHF,TGTGCCTGGGGAAGCGATTCACCCCTCCACTTT
TRBJ1-1,few,-,TRBV13,CASSLLRTGEAFF,TGTGCCAGCAGCCTCCTGCGGACGGGGGAAGCTTTCTTT
TRBJ1-5,-,-,TRBV4-3,CASSQVVRGGQPQHF,TGCGCCAGCAGCCAAGTAGTCAGGGGCGGACAGCCCCAGCATTTT
TRBJ2-3,-,-,TRBV5-1,CASSLFGAGSTDTQYF,TGCGCCAGCAGCTTATTTGGGGCTGGGAGCACAGATACGCAGTATTTT
TRBJ1-2,-,TRBD1,TRBV4-1,CASSHLKGARGYTF,TGCGCCAGCAGCCATCTGAAGGGGGCGAGGGGCTACACCTTC
TRBJ2-7,-,TRBD1,TRBV4-1,CASSQALGEGAGYEQYF,TGCGCCAGCAGCCAAGCCCTGGGTGAGGGGGCGGGCTACGAGCAGTACTTC
TRBJ1-2,-,-,TRBV19,CASSILANYGYTF,TGTGCCAGTAGTATCCTAGCTAACTATGGCTACACCTTC
TRBJ1-2,once,TRBD1,TRBV28,CASSPWGQGYGYTF,TGTGCCAGCAGCCCTTGGGGACAGGGGTATGGCTACACCTTC
TRBJ2-5,-,TRBD1,TRBV9,CASSVSGGRGQETQYF,TGTGCCAGCAGCGTGAGTGGGGGCAGGGGGCAGGAGACCCAGTACTTC
TRBJ1-2,-,-,TRBV7-3,CASSLIGGYGYTF,TGTGCCAGCAGCTTAATCGGGGGGTATGGCTACACCTTC
TRBJ2-1,-,TRBD2,TRBV27,CASSPGRNEQFF,TGTGCCAGCAGTCCCGGGAGGAATGAGCAGTTCTTC
TRBJ2-7,-,TRBD1,TRBV29-1,CSGSGTGNYEQYF,TGCAGCGGTTCCGGGACAGGGAACTACGAGCAGTACTTC